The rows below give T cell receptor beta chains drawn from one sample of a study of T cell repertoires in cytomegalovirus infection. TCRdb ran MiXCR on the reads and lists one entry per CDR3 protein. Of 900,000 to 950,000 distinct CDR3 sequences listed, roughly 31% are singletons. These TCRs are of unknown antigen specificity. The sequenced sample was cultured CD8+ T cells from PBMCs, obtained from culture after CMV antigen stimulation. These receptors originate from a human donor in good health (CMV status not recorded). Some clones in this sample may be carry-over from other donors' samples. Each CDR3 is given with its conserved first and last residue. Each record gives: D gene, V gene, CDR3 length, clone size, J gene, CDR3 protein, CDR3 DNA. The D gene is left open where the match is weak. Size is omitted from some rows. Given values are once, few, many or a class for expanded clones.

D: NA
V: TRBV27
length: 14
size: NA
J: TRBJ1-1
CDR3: CASSPPDMSLEAFF
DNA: TGTGCCAGCAGTCCCCCCGACATGAGTCTTGAAGCTTTCTTT

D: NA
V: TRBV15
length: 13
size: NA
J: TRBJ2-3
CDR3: CATSRDPEDTQYF
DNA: TGTGCCACCAGCAGAGATCCCGAAGATACGCAGTATTTT

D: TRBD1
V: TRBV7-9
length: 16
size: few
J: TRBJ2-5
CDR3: CASSSPGTGDRETQYF
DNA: TGTGCCAGCAGCTCCCCAGGAACAGGGGATCGAGAGACCCAGTACTTC

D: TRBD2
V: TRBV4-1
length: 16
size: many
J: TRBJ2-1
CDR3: CASSQEGLAGGREQFF
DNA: TGCGCCAGCAGCCAAGAAGGCCTAGCGGGGGGTAGAGAGCAGTTCTTC

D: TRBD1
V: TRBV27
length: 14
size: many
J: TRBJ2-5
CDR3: CASSLPDREETQYF
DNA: TGTGCCAGCAGCTTACCGGACAGGGAAGAGACCCAGTACTTC

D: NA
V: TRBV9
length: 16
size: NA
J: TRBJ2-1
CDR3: CASSVDPGIGYNEQFF
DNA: TGTGCCAGCAGCGTAGACCCGGGAATAGGGTACAATGAGCAGTTCTTC

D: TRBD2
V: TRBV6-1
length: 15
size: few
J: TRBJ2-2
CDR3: CASSLAGAPTGELFF
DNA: TGTGCCAGCAGTTTAGCGGGGGCCCCCACCGGGGAGCTGTTTTTT

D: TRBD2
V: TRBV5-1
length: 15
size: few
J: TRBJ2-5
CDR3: CASSRGDGGAQTQYF
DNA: TGCGCCAGCAGCCGCGGGGACGGGGGGGCCCAGACCCAGTACTTC

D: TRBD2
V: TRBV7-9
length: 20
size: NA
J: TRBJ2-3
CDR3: CASSLALGIVSGGITDTQYF
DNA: TGTGCCAGCAGCTTAGCGCTGGGGATCGTAAGCGGGGGGATCACAGATACGCAGTATTTT

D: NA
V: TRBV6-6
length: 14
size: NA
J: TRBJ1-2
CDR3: CASSYSGSLGGYTF
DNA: TGTGCCAGCAGTTACTCTGGATCCTTGGGTGGCTACACCTTC

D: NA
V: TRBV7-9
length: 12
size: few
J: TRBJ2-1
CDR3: CASSFPRDEQFF
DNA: TGTGCCAGCAGCTTCCCACGAGATGAGCAGTTCTTC